This T cell receptor (beta chain) was sequenced during a study of shared clonotypes between healthy human individuals (dated by TCRdb to the early 2020s). Describing the broader study: The cohort included three men and a couple of women between 18 and 49 years of age. To increase sequencing depth and limit assay-specific biases, different laboratories used diverse techniques to prepare libraries and sequence TCR repertoires. To estimate repertoire size and how much clonotypes are shared between individuals, the study performed deep sequencing of blood TCR repertoires from five healthy adults. For each donor, three plates each were used for CD4 naive and CD4 memory, two plates were used for CD8 naive, and one plate was used for CD8 memory. Per donor, leukapheresis produced somewhere between about 0.8 and 9 billion PBMCs.

Overall study results and their limits: Naive subsets generally had larger estimated clonotype richness than memory subsets did. Even with the large sequencing depth, rarefaction of the sorted-subset datasets indicated that sequencing was incomplete. Pairwise subsampling led to the expectation that sequencing depth would affect the degree of clonotype sharing among donors. Sampling was restricted to blood, and TCR repertoires in tissue are likely to differ from TCR repertoires in blood. Clonotypes shared by all four sorted-subset donors showed higher generation probabilities than non-shared clonotypes. Sharing across four donors was observed for around 4.8% of naive CD4, less than 4% of naive CD8, 2.3% of memory CD4, and roughly 0.4% of memory CD8 clonotypes. Because the study included a small number of donors, the genetic and exposure-history diversity represented was limited.

A distance of 9 bases separates the germline ends of V and J, which lose 4 bases and 5 bases respectively. Taken from the germline V gene, the CDR1 and CDR2 loops are ENHRY and SYGVKD. Reading from cysteine to phenylalanine, the CDR3 counts 12 amino acids. This entry keeps only the CDR3 DNA: 36 bases, framed from base 1. Only one count was recorded for this clone. This clone's antigen is unknown. No quality values exist for individual bases; no much larger clone is one base distant. Healthy HIV-negative adults with no recently reported acute infections or vaccinations were included as donors. All donors were Caucasian adults living in Nashville, Tennessee, USA. CD4+ T cells were enriched by magnetic negative selection; naive cells were then positively selected on CD45RA, and the negative fraction formed the memory subset. Blood was collected by leukapheresis, and PBMCs were isolated by Ficoll-Histopaque density gradient centrifugation and then cryopreserved in liquid nitrogen vapor phase. Analytical flow cytometry was used to check the purity and quantity of every magnetically sorted T cell population. Genomic DNA was isolated from each sorted fraction and quantified by UV absorbance on a Nanodrop 2000c.

TCR CDR3 regions were amplified from genomic DNA by multiplex PCR using the deep immunoSEQ assay. Extracted genomic DNA from each cell subset was spread evenly across all wells of several immunoSEQ 96-well plates, with each plate serving as a replicate. Each replicate PCR for sorted subsets received about 200 ng genomic DNA, equal to 28,000 or so T cell genomes. Purified libraries were quantified with a Qubit 3.0 fluorometer, sized on a Bioanalyzer 2100, and re-quantified with the KAPA Library Quantification kit. Each immunoSEQ 96-well plate was sequenced on its own single-read 150-cycle Illumina NextSeq 550 flow cell. As for the authors' bioinformatics: The immunoSEQ output contained only junctional sequences without quality scores, so filtering could not match that applied to full-length reads. To assign V/J genes and CDR3, sequences were annotated using PyIR, a Python wrapper for IgBLAST v1.9, with IMGT germline references. Reads were filtered out if the reads had weak V/J assignments (E-value above 1e-6), no CDR3, stop codons, out-of-frame junctions, or ambiguous translated residues. V3J clonotypes were defined as sequences sharing the same inferred V gene, J gene, and CDR3 amino acid sequence. Percentage overlap between repertoires was calculated by dividing the number of shared unique clonotypes by the size of the smaller repertoire. Richness of each repertoire was evaluated using RTK rarefaction, the Chao1 estimator, and Recon v2.1 estimates of unobserved clonotypes. For all TCRbeta clonotypes obtained by the gDNA method from several donors, generation probabilities were computed with OLGA. TCRdb provides this immuneACCESS table in a form limited to in-frame rearrangements. Some clones are lacking; in checked studies, under half of them reflect an unresolved V gene, and why the rest are absent is not known. For V, J and clone size, that table is used; D and trimming come from the DNA. A total of some 2,000,000 clones appear in this sample, 95% of them only once. The top ten hold more than 0.1% of the sample.

The sequencing sample was made of naive CD4+ T cells sorted from blood. The cell subset or site label, read with the paper, signifies: CD45RA+ positively selected. The sequence was collected from a man between 18 and 35 years old in good health. The chain uses TRBV10-3 and TRBJ2-7, and TRBD2 may be the D gene, going by 5 matching bases. The DNA is TGTGCCATCAGTGGGACTCTCAACGAGCAGTACTTC. Protein translation: CAISGTLNEQYF.